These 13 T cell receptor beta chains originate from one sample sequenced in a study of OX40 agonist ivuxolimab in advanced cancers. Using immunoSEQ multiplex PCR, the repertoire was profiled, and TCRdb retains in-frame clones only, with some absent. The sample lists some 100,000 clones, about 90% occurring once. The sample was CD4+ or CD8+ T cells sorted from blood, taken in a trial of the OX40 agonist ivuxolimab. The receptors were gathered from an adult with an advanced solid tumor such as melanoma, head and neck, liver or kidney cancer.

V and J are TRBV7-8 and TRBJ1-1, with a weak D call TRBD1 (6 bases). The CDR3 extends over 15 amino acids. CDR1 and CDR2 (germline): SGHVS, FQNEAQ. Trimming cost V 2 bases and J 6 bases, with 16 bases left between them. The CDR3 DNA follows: TGTGCCAGCAGCTTATCGTCCGGGGGCGAGTCTGAAGCTTTCTTT. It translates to CASSLSSGGESEAFF.

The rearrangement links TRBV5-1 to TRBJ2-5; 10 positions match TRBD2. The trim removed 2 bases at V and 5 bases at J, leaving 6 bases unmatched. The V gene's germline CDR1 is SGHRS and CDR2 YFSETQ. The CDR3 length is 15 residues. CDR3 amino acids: CASSLTSGITETQYF. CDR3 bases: TGCGCCAGCAGCTTAACTAGCGGGATAACTGAGACCCAGTACTTC.

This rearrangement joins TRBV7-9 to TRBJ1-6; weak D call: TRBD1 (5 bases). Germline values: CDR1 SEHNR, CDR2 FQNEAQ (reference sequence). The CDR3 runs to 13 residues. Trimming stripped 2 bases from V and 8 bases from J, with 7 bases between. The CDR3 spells CASSLKGDSPLHF. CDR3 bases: TGTGCCAGCAGCTTAAAAGGGGATTCACCCCTCCACTTT. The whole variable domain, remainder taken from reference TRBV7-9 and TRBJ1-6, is DTGVSQNPRHKITKRGQNVTFRCDPISEHNRLYWYRQTLGQGPEFLTYFQNEAQLEKSRLLSDRFSAERPKGSFSTLEIQRTEQGDSAMYLCASSLKGDSPLHFGNGTRLTVT.

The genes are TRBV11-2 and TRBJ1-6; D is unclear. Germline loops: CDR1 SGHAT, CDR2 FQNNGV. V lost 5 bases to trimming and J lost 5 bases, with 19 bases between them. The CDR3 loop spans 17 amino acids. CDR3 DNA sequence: TGTGCCAGCAGCCCAACCTCATTGACGGGGAATAATTCACCCCTCCACTTT. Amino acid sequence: CASSPTSLTGNNSPLHF.

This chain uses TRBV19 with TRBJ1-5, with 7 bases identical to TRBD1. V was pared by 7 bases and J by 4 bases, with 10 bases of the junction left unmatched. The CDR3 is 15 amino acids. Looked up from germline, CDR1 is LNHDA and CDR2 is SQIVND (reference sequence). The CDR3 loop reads CASKAYRDSNQPQHF. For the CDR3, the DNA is TGTGCCAGTAAGGCTTACCGGGACAGTAATCAGCCCCAGCATTTT. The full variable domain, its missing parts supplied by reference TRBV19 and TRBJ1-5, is DGGITQSPKYLFRKEGQNVTLSCEQNLNHDAMYWYRQDPGQGLRLIYYSQIVNDFQKGDIAEGYSVSREKKESFPLTVTSAQKNPTAFYLCASKAYRDSNQPQHFGDGTRLSIL.

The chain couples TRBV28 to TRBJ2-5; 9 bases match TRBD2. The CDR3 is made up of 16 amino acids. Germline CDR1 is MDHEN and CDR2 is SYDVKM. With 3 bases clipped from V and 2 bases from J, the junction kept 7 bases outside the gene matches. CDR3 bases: TGTGCCAGCAGTTTCGTCGCGGGAGGGCGGCAAGAGACCCAGTACTTC. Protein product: CASSFVAGGRQETQYF. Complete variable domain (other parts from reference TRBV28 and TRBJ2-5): DVKVTQSSRYLVKRTGEKVFLECVQDMDHENMFWYRQDPGLGLRLIYFSYDVKMKEKGDIPEGYSVSREKKERFSLILESASTNQTSMYLCASSFVAGGRQETQYFGPGTRLLVL.

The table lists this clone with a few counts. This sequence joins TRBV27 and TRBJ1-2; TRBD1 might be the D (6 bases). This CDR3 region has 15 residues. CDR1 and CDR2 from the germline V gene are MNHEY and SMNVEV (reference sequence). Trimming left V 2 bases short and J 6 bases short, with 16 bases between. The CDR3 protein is CASSLQRDRPHGYTF. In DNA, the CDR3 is TGTGCCAGCAGTTTACAACGTGACAGGCCGCATGGCTACACCTTC.

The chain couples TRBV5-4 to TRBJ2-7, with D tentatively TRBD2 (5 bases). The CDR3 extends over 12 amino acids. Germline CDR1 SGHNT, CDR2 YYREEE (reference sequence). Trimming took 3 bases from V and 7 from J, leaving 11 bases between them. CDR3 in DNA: TGTGCCAGCAGCTCTGCGTCGGGGGAGCAGTACTTC. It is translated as CASSSASGEQYF.

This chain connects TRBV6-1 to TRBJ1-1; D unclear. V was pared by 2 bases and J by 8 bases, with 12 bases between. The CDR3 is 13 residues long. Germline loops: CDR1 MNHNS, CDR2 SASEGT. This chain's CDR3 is CASSEFGRAEAFF. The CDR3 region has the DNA TGTGCCAGCAGTGAATTCGGCCGGGCAGAAGCTTTCTTT.

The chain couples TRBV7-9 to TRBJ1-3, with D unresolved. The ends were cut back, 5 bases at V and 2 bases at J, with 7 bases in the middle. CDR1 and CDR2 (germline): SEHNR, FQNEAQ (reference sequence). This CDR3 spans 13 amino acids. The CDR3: CASSLGAGNTIYF. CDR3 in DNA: TGTGCCAGCAGCCTGGGAGCTGGAAACACCATATATTTT.

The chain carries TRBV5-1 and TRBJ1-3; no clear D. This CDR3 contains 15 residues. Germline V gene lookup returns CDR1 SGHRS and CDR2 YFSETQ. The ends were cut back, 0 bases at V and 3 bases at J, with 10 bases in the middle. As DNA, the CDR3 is TGCGCCAGCAGCTTGGAATTGTCTGTTGGAAACACCATATATTTT. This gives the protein CASSLELSVGNTIYF.

This chain's CDR3 is CASSKGDTTYEQYF. CDR3 sequence (DNA): TGTGCCAGTAGTAAAGGGGACACCACCTACGAGCAGTACTTC. The J gene is TRBJ2-7, the V gene TRBV19, with a possible D match to TRBD1 (6 bases). The CDR3 runs 14 residues. Trimming stripped 4 bases from V and 2 bases from J, with 12 bases between. Germline V gives CDR1 LNHDA, CDR2 SQIVND (reference sequence).

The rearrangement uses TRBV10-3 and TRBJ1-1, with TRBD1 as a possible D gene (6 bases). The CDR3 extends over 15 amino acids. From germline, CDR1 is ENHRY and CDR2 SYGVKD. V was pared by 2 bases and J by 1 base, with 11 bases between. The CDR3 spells CAISETKQGNTEAFF. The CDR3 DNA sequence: TGTGCCATCAGTGAGACCAAACAGGGGAACACTGAAGCTTTCTTT.